These 32 T cell receptor beta chains were all obtained from the same sample, sequenced in a study of shared clonotypes between healthy human individuals (dated by TCRdb to about 2020). The library was made by the immunoSEQ multiplex PCR assay. This is the immuneACCESS table as TCRdb keeps it, with only in-frame sequences that have V and J called. A part of the clones is gone; compared with another copy, unresolved V genes explain less than half, and the rest is unexplained. Here the sample has 2 million to 3 million clones; approximately 94% occur a single time. The top ten clones comprise 0.36% of the sample. Specimen: naive CD4+ T cells from PBMCs. Taken with the paper, the label for cell subset or site translates to: CD45RA+ positively selected. These receptors were collected from a man between 18 and 29 years old in good health. Some clones in this sample may be carry-over from other donors' samples.

This chain connects TRBV30 to TRBJ1-2, with D unclear. Trimming shortened V by 7 bases and J by 6 bases, and 18 bases separated the two germline ends. The germline V gene has CDR1 GTSNPN and CDR2 SVGIG (reference sequence). This CDR3 is built from 13 residues. The CDR3 sequence: CASRKKAGDGYTF. The CDR3 region has the DNA TGTGCCTCCCGGAAAAAGGCCGGGGATGGCTACACCTTC.

The rearrangement uses TRBV29-1 and TRBJ2-2; D possibly corresponds to TRBD2 (6 bases). The V gene lost 3 bases and the J gene lost 5 bases, with 13 bases spanning the gap. The germline gives CDR1 SQVTM, CDR2 ANQGSEA. The CDR3 loop spans 14 amino acids. The CDR3 bases are TGCAGCGTTGATATGGGACTTTCAACCGGGGAGCTGTTTTTT. Its translation: CSVDMGLSTGELFF.

The chain recombines TRBV28 with TRBJ2-7, with D unresolved. The CDR3 extends over 16 amino acids. Germline lookup yields CDR1 MDHEN and CDR2 SYDVKM. V lost 5 bases and J lost 2, with 19 bases in between. For the CDR3, the DNA is TGTGCCAGCAGTCGCTCCGTGGCGGACCCTACCTACGAGCAGTACTTC. This sequence encodes CASSRSVADPTYEQYF.

The CDR3 region has the DNA TGTGCCAGCAGCTTGTACGGGGATTACTACGAGCAGTACTTC. Amino acids: CASSLYGDYYEQYF. The V call is TRBV5-6, the J call TRBJ2-7; maybe TRBD2 (5 bases). The CDR3 loop spans 14 amino acids. Trimming removed 1 base from V and 3 bases from J, with 11 bases in between. The germline CDR1 and CDR2 sequences are SGHDT and YYEEEE.

This clone was seen just once. The genes are TRBV4-2 and TRBJ2-1; no clear D gene. Deletions cut 0 bases from V and 1 base from J, with 7 bases between. The CDR3 consists of 15 residues. Germline V gene sequence: CDR1 LGHNA, CDR2 YNFKEQ. CDR3 sequence reads: CASSQESLSYNEQFF. The CDR3 DNA is TGTGCCAGCAGCCAAGAGAGCCTGTCCTACAATGAGCAGTTCTTC.

This chain connects TRBV29-1 to TRBJ1-1; no definite D call. Germline lookup yields CDR1 SQVTM and CDR2 ANQGSEA. The CDR3 contains 12 residues. The V gene lost 5 bases and the J gene lost 1 base, with 8 bases spanning the gap. CDR3 in DNA: TGCAGCGTTTCTTCCGGGAACACTGAAGCTTTCTTT. Its translation: CSVSSGNTEAFF.

The V and J genes are TRBV5-4 and TRBJ2-5; D gene ambiguous. The CDR3 has 14 residues. Germline values: CDR1 SGHNT, CDR2 YYREEE (reference sequence). The V end lost 2 bases, the J end lost 5 bases, and 13 bases lay between the germline ends. The CDR3 DNA follows: TGTGCCAGCAGCTTCGGCCCCTTGGAGGAGACCCAGTACTTC. Translating gives CASSFGPLEETQYF.

The CDR3 nucleotides read TGTGCCAGCAGTCTCCAGGCGTACTCTGGAAACACCATATATTTT. As protein: CASSLQAYSGNTIYF. The chain joins TRBV28 to TRBJ1-3, with D uncertain. The CDR3 sequence is 15 residues long. CDR1 MDHEN and CDR2 SYDVKM come from the germline V gene. V was shortened by 5 bases and J by 0 bases, with 11 bases between the two germline ends.

The rearrangement uses TRBV5-1 and TRBJ1-1; D gene uncertain. Germline V lookup: CDR1 SGHRS, CDR2 YFSETQ. The CDR3 loop spans 14 amino acids. Trimming shortened V by 4 bases and J by 1 base, and 11 bases separated the two germline ends. The CDR3 is CASSAQPQNTEAFF. The CDR3 region has the DNA TGCGCCAGCAGCGCCCAACCTCAGAACACTGAAGCTTTCTTT. Looking up the rest from reference TRBV5-1 and TRBJ1-1 gives the full variable domain: KAGVTQTPRYLIKTRGQQVTLSCSPISGHRSVSWYQQTPGQGLQFLFEYFSETQRNKGNFPGRFSGRQFSNSRSEMNVSTLELGDSALYLCASSAQPQNTEAFFGQGTRLTVV.

This chain joins TRBV6-5 and TRBJ2-7; the D gene could be TRBD1 or TRBD2 (5 bases each). From germline, CDR1 is MNHEY and CDR2 SVGAGI. The CDR3 loop spans 14 amino acids. The V and J ends lost 5 bases and 6 bases respectively, with 17 bases between them. This CDR3 is CASSRRQGLPEQYF. The CDR3 DNA follows: TGTGCCAGCAGTAGGAGGCAGGGCCTACCCGAGCAGTACTTC.

The rearrangement links TRBV30 to TRBJ2-7; 8 bases align to TRBD2. In germline, CDR1 is GTSNPN, CDR2 SVGIG (reference sequence). V shed 0 bases, J shed 4 bases, and the junction held 8 bases outside the gene matches. This CDR3 has 15 amino acids. CDR3 amino acids: CAWSVGLDFGYEQYF. Here the CDR3 DNA reads TGTGCCTGGAGTGTGGGACTAGATTTCGGTTACGAGCAGTACTTC.

The V call is TRBV6-4, the J call TRBJ2-7; tentatively, D is TRBD2 (5 bases). This CDR3 comprises 15 residues. The germline CDR1 and CDR2 sequences are MRHNA and SNTAGT. Trimming stripped 4 bases from V and 3 bases from J, with 16 bases between. The CDR3 nucleotides are TGTGCCAGCAGTGTGGAGGCTCAACCTTACTACGAGCAGTACTTC. Protein product: CASSVEAQPYYEQYF.

Only a few counts were recorded for this clone. CDR3 in amino acids: CASRGHFMNTEAFF. The CDR3 region has the DNA TGCGCCTCCAGAGGACACTTCATGAACACTGAAGCTTTCTTT. The chain is built from TRBV5-1 and TRBJ1-1; TRBD1 might be the D (5 bases). CDR1 and CDR2 (germline): SGHRS, YFSETQ. CDR3 length: 14 amino acids. V was cut by 10 bases and J by 0 bases, with 16 bases left in between.

The chain combines TRBV5-4 with TRBJ1-1; D is perhaps TRBD1 (5 bases). The germline gives CDR1 SGHNT, CDR2 YYREEE (reference sequence). The V gene lost 3 bases and the J gene lost 10 bases, with 22 bases spanning the gap. The CDR3 consists of 15 residues. In DNA, the CDR3 is TGTGCCAGCAGCTCCGGCACCGGGACTCGGGGAGGAGCTTTCTTT. Protein product: CASSSGTGTRGGAFF.

This chain links TRBV28 with TRBJ2-4, with TRBD1 matching over 8 bases. The germline V gene encodes CDR1 MDHEN and CDR2 SYDVKM. Trimming cost V 5 bases and J 3 bases; bases outside gene matches: 6. The CDR3 length is 15 residues. In DNA form, the CDR3 reads TGTGCCAGCAGTCCCCCGGACAGGGTCAAAAACATTCAGTACTTC. This encodes CASSPPDRVKNIQYF.

The gene calls are TRBV5-1 and TRBJ2-2; D possibly corresponds to TRBD2 (6 bases). From germline, CDR1 is SGHRS and CDR2 YFSETQ. The CDR3 length is 14 residues. Trimming left V 4 bases short and J 8 bases short, with 15 bases between. The CDR3 DNA follows: TGCGCCAGCAGCCTTGGGACTCCAGGGGGGGAGCTGTTTTTT. Protein product: CASSLGTPGGELFF.

The J gene is TRBJ2-1, the V gene TRBV19; 9 nucleotides match TRBD2. J lost 1 base, V lost 3 bases, and 13 bases had no gene match. Germline CDR1 is LNHDA and CDR2 is SQIVND (reference sequence). The CDR3 is 19 amino acids. CDR3 nucleotides: TGTGCCAGTAGTATTGCGGCTAGCGGGAAGTTGGCGTCCTACAATGAGCAGTTCTTC. The encoded protein is CASSIAASGKLASYNEQFF.

This rearrangement joins TRBV27 to TRBJ2-1; 10 bases match TRBD2. Germline V gene lookup returns CDR1 MNHEY and CDR2 SMNVEV (reference sequence). CDR3 length: 16 amino acids. Trimming took 2 bases from V and 4 from J; bases not matched to a gene: 5. CDR3 region: CASSLRLLAGYNEQFF. DNA for the CDR3: TGTGCCAGCAGTTTACGGCTACTAGCGGGGTACAATGAGCAGTTCTTC.

The V call is TRBV9, the J call TRBJ2-3; D perhaps matches TRBD2 (5 bases). Trimming shortened V by 0 bases and J by 6 bases, and 17 bases separated the two germline ends. Germline V gene data show CDR1 as SGDLS and CDR2 as YYNGEE. CDR3 length: 16 amino acids. The CDR3 region is CASSVGGSVTLDTQYF. As DNA, the CDR3 is TGTGCCAGCAGCGTAGGGGGTAGCGTGACCTTGGATACGCAGTATTTT.

The chain recombines TRBV11-2 with TRBJ2-2, with 8 nucleotides matching TRBD1. The CDR3 loop spans 15 amino acids. Germline V lookup: CDR1 SGHAT, CDR2 FQNNGV. V lost 5 bases to trimming and J lost 6 bases; unmatched junction nucleotides: 8. The chain's CDR3 is CASSPRTGLAGELFF. The CDR3 bases are TGTGCCAGCAGCCCCAGGACAGGGTTGGCCGGGGAGCTGTTTTTT.

Remarks on this clone: This CDR3 is also generated by other DNA sequences in the sample. This chain links TRBV7-2 with TRBJ2-1; no clear D gene. Looked up from germline, CDR1 is SGHTA and CDR2 is FQGNSA. CDR3 length: 13 residues. Trimming removed 3 bases at V and 6 bases at J, with 9 bases between. The CDR3 DNA sequence: TGTGCCAGCAGCTTTTCCCGGAGCAATGAGCAGTTCTTC. It translates to CASSFSRSNEQFF.

The CDR3 DNA follows: TGTGCCAGCAGTTGGACCACAGGGGGCGGTGGAAACACCATATATTTT. Amino acid sequence: CASSWTTGGGGNTIYF. This rearrangement joins TRBV6-6 to TRBJ1-3, with 9 bases matching TRBD1. V lost 4 bases, J lost 3 bases, and 7 bases stayed unmatched. The CDR3 is 16 amino acids. CDR1 is MNHNY, CDR2 SVGAGI, per germline (reference sequence).

The chain uses TRBV19 and TRBJ1-5; 8 bases fit TRBD1. After removal of 5 bases from V and 0 bases from J, the junction contained 6 bases not matched to a gene. CDR3 size: 16 residues. Germline lookup yields CDR1 LNHDA and CDR2 SQIVND (reference sequence). The CDR3 DNA is TGTGCCAGTAGTTGGCGGCAGGGGGCTAGCAATCAGCCCCAGCATTTT. Its translation: CASSWRQGASNQPQHF.

The chain recombines TRBV9 with TRBJ2-5; 8 bases match TRBD1. The germline CDR1 and CDR2 sequences are SGDLS and YYNGEE. The CDR3 contains 19 residues. V lost 1 base and J lost 3; bases outside the gene matches: 17. CDR3 region: CASSVLFNGQGAVEETQYF. DNA for the CDR3: TGTGCCAGCAGCGTACTTTTCAACGGGCAGGGGGCGGTGGAAGAGACCCAGTACTTC.

The chain employs TRBV28 and TRBJ1-5; D gene ambiguous. The length of the CDR3 is 13 residues. CDR1 is MDHEN, CDR2 SYDVKM, per germline. The V gene lost 10 bases and the J gene lost 4 bases, with 14 bases spanning the gap. The CDR3 DNA follows: TGTGCCACCACCCCCCCGGGGAATCAGCCCCAGCATTTT. As protein: CATTPPGNQPQHF.

The chain joins TRBV6-6 to TRBJ1-5, with 8 bases fitting TRBD1. The CDR3 is made up of 14 amino acids. The germline CDR1 and CDR2 sequences are MNHNY and SVGAGI (reference sequence). The junction had 10 bases not matched to a gene; V was cut back by 5 bases and J by 10 bases. Here the CDR3 DNA reads TGTGCCAGCAGTCGCGACAGGGGAGCGGAACCCCAGCATTTT. This translates into CASSRDRGAEPQHF.

This chain links TRBV28 with TRBJ1-2; TRBD1 aligns across 7 bases. The V segment lost 2 bases and the J segment 4 bases; nucleotides outside the gene matches: 13. CDR3 length equals 17 residues. Germline values: CDR1 MDHEN, CDR2 SYDVKM. CDR3 bases: TGTGCCAGCAGTTTAAAGGCAGGGGGAGTCGACATCTATGGCTACACCTTC. Translated: CASSLKAGGVDIYGYTF.

To note about this clone: One junction end disagrees with the germline gene, perhaps due to a read error. The chain has TRBV28 and TRBJ1-6; D gene unclear. The CDR3 contains 15 residues. Germline V gives CDR1 MDHEN, CDR2 SYDVKM. DNA for the CDR3: TGTGCCAGCGGTTTCAGCTTTTCCTATAATTCACCCCTCCACTTT. It codes for CASGFSFSYNSPLHF. Drawing the rest from reference TRBV28 and TRBJ1-6, the complete variable domain is DVKVTQSSRYLVKRTGEKVFLECVQDMDHENMFWYRQDPGLGLRLIYFSYDVKMKEKGDIPEGYSVSREKKERFSLILESASTNQTSMYLCASGFSFSYNSPLHFGNGTRLTVT.

In this sample, this clone turned up once. The chain uses TRBV7-3 and TRBJ1-1; TRBD1 matches 7 bases. V trimming: 5 bases; J trimming: 8 bases; junction bases outside the gene matches: 11. This CDR3 spans 14 amino acids. Germline V gene data show CDR1 as SGHTA and CDR2 as FQGTGA. The CDR3, as DNA: TGTGCCAGCAGCCCTAACCCGGGACAGAACGAAGCTTTCTTT. This gives the protein CASSPNPGQNEAFF.

V usage is TRBV6-5 and J usage is TRBJ1-1, with a tentative D call TRBD1 (5 bases). The V and J ends lost 7 bases and 5 bases respectively, with 14 bases between them. Germline V gene lookup returns CDR1 MNHEY and CDR2 SVGAGI. The CDR3 runs 13 residues. CDR3 in DNA: TGTGCCAGCAACCCAACAAGGGGAACTGAAGCTTTCTTT. Translated: CASNPTRGTEAFF.

Here the CDR3 reads CASSQGPVILTGEQYF. The DNA of the CDR3 is TGTGCCAGCAGCCAGGGCCCAGTTATTCTTACGGGTGAGCAGTACTTC. The chain carries TRBV14 and TRBJ2-7, with unresolved D. The CDR3 has 16 amino acids. Germline loops: CDR1 SGHDN, CDR2 FVKESK. V shed 3 bases and J shed 7 bases, with 22 bases lying between them.

The chain links TRBV5-1 to TRBJ2-7; 10 bases agree with TRBD2. J was trimmed by 5 bases and V by 1 base; bases with no gene match: 3. The CDR3 has 14 residues. Germline lookup yields CDR1 SGHRS and CDR2 YFSETQ. In nucleotides, the CDR3 is TGCGCCAGCAGCTTGACTAGCGGGAACAACGAGCAGTACTTC. This translates into CASSLTSGNNEQYF.